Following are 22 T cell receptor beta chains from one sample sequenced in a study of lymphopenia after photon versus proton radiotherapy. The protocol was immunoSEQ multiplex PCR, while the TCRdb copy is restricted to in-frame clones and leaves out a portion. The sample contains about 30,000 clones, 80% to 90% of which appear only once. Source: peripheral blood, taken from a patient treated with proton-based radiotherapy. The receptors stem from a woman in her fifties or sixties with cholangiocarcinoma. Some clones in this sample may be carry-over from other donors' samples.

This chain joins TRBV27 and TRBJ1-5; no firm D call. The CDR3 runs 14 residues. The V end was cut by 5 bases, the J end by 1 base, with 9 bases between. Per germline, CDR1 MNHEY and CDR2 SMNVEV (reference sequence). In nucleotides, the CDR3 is TGTGCCAGCAGTCCGAGTAGGAGCAATCAGCCCCAGCATTTT. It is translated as CASSPSRSNQPQHF.

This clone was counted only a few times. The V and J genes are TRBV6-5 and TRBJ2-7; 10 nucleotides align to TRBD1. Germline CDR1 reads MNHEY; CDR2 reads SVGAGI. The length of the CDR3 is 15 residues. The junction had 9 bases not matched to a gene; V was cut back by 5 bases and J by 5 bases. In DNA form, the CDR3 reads TGTGCCAGCAGTAGGGGGGACAGGGGTTTTAACGAGCAGTACTTC. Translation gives CASSRGDRGFNEQYF.

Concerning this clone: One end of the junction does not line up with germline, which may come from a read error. The CDR3 coding sequence is TGTGCCAGCAGCGCGGGGGACGGTAACTTTGGCTACACCTTC. Translated, it gives CASSAGDGNFGYTF. This rearrangement joins TRBV9 to TRBJ1-2, with D tentatively TRBD1 (5 bases). The CDR3 totals 14 residues. The germline V gene encodes CDR1 SGDLS and CDR2 YYNGEE.

CDR3 in DNA: TGTGCCAGCAGTTTTTTAGAACGGGGCGGCTACACCTTC. Translated, it gives CASSFLERGGYTF. The J gene is TRBJ1-2, the V gene TRBV27; tentatively, D is TRBD1 (5 bases). The CDR3 covers 13 residues. Trimming removed 3 bases at V and 8 bases at J, with 13 bases between. The germline V gene encodes CDR1 MNHEY and CDR2 SMNVEV (reference sequence).

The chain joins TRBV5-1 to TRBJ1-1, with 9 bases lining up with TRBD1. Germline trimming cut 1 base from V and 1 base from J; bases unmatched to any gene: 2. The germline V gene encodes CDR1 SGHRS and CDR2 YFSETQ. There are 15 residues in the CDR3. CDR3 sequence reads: CASSLTGGTNTEAFF. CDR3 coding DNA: TGCGCCAGCAGCTTGACAGGGGGCACGAACACTGAAGCTTTCTTT.

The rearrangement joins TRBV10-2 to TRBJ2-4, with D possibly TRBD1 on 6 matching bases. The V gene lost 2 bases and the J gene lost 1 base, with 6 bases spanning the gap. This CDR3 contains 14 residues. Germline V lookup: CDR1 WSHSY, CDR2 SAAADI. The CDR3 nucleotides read TGCGCCAGCAGTGAGACAGGGGCCAAAAACATTCAGTACTTC. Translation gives CASSETGAKNIQYF.

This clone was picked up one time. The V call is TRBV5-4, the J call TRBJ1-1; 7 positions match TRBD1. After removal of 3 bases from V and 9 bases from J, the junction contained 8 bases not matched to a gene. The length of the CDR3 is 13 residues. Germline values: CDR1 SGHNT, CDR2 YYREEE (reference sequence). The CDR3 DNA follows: TGTGCCAGCAGCTACCGGACAGGTCCGAAAGCTTTCTTT. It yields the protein CASSYRTGPKAFF. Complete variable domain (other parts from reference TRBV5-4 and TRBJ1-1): ETGVTQSPTHLIKTRGQQVTLRCSSQSGHNTVSWYQQALGQGPQFIFQYYREEENGRGNFPPRFSGLQFPNYSSELNVNALELDDSALYLCASSYRTGPKAFFGQGTRLTVV.

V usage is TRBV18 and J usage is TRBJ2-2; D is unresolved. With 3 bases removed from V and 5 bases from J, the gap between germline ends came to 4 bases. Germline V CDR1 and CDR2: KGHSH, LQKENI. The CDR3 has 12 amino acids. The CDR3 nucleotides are TGTGCCAGCTCACCCTCGACCGGGGAGCTGTTTTTT. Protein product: CASSPSTGELFF.

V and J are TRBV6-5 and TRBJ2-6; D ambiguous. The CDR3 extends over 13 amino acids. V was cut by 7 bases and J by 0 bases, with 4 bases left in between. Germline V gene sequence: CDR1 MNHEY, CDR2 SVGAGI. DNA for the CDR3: TGTGCCAGCACGTCCTCTGGGGCCAACGTCCTGACTTTC. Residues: CASTSSGANVLTF.

The CDR3 loop reads CSARERRLEYF. CDR3 sequence (DNA): TGCAGTGCTAGAGAGAGGCGACTTGAGTACTTC. The chain links TRBV20-1 to TRBJ2-7; D not certain. CDR3 size: 11 residues. With 0 bases removed from V and 11 bases from J, the gap between germline ends came to 11 bases. Germline loops: CDR1 DFQATT, CDR2 SNEGSKA (reference sequence).

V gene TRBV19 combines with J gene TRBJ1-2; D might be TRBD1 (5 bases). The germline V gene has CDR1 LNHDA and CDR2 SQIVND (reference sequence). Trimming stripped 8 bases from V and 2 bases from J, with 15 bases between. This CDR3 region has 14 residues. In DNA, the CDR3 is TGTGCCAGTCGTCGGTGGGGGAGGAACTATGGCTACACCTTC. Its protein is CASRRWGRNYGYTF.

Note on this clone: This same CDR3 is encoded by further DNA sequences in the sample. The CDR3 spells CASSENSGNTEAFF. DNA of the CDR3: TGTGCCAGCAGTGAAAATAGTGGGAACACTGAAGCTTTCTTT. The chain is built from TRBV6-4 and TRBJ1-1; D is uncertain. V lost 3 bases to trimming and J lost 1 base, with 9 bases between them. CDR1 and CDR2 from the germline V gene are MRHNA and SNTAGT. This CDR3 is 14 amino acids long.

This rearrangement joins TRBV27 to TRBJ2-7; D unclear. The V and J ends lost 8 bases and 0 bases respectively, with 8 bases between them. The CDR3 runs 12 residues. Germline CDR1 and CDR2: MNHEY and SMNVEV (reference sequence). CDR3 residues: CASPRASYEQYF. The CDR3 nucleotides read TGTGCCAGCCCGAGAGCCTCCTACGAGCAGTACTTC.

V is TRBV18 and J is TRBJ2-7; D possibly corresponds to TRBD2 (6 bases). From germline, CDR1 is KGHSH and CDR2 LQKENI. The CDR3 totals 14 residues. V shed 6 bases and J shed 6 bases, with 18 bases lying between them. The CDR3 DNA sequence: TGTGCCAGCTCCCCTGGGGGGTCCTTTGGCGAGCAGTACTTC. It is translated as CASSPGGSFGEQYF.

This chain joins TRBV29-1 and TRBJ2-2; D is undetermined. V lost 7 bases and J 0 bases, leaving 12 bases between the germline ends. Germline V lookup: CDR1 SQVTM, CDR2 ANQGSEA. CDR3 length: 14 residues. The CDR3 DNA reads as TGCAGCGCCCCGGCGGCTTCGAACACCGGGGAGCTGTTTTTT. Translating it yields CSAPAASNTGELFF.

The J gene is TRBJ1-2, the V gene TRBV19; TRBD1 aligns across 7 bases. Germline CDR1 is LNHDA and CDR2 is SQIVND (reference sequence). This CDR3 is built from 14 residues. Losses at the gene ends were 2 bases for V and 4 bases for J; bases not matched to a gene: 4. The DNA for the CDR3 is TGTGCCAGTAGTATACCAGGGGACAGCTATGGCTACACCTTC. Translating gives CASSIPGDSYGYTF.

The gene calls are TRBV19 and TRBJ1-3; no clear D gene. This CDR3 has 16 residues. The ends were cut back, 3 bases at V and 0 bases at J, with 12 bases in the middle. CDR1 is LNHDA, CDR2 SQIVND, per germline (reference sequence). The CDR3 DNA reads TGTGCCAGTAGTATCCGACTGCTGAACTCTGGAAACACCATATATTTT. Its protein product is CASSIRLLNSGNTIYF.

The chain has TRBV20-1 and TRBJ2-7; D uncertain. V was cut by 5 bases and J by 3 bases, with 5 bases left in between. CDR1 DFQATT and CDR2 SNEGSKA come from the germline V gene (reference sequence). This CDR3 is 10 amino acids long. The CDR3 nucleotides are TGCAGTGCTCGTGACTACGAGCAGTACTTC. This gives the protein CSARDYEQYF.

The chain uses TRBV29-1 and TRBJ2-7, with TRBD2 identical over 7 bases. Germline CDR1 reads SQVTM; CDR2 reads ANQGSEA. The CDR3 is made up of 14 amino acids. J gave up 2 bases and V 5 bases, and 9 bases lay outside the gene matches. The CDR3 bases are TGCAGCGTTTCCACCGGCGGGAGTGCCTACGAGCAGTACTTC. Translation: CSVSTGGSAYEQYF.

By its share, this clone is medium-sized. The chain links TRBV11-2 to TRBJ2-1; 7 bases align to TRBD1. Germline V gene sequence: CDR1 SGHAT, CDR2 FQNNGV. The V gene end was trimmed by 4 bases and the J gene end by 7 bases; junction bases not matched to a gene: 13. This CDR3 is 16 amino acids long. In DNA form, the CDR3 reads TGTGCCAGCAGCTCCCCGTTCGGGACAGCTGGGAATGAGCAGTTCTTC. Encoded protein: CASSSPFGTAGNEQFF.

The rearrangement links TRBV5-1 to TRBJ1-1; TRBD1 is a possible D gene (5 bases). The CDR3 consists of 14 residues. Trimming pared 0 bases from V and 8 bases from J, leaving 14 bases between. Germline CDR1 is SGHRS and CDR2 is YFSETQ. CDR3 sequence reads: CASSLGGAYSEAFF. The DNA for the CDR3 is TGCGCCAGCAGCTTGGGTGGGGCATACTCCGAAGCTTTCTTT.

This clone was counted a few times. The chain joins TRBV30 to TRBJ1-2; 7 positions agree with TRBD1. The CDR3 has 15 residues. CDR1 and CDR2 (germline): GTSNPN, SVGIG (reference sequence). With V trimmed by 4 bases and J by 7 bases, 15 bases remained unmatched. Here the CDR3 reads CAWIPLAGGLGGYTF. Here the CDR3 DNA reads TGTGCCTGGATCCCCCTAGCAGGGGGATTAGGTGGCTACACCTTC. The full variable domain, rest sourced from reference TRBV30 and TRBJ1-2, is SQTIHQWPATLVQPVGSPLSLECTVEGTSNPNLYWYRQAAGRGLQLLFYSVGIGQISSEVPQNLSASRPQDRQFILSSKKLLLSDSGFYLCAWIPLAGGLGGYTFGSGTRLTVV.